The sequence of this T cell receptor (beta chain) was determined in a study of blood T cell repertoires in COVID-19. About the research overall: Sites across the United States, Italy and Spain contributed samples from acute and convalescent COVID-19. Sample material is recorded as cDNA or gDNA derived from T cells, B-cell-depleted T cells, or PBMCs.

V lost 4 bases and J 2 bases, leaving 14 bases between the germline ends. The CDR3 totals 15 residues. Germline V gene sequence: CDR1 MDHEN, CDR2 SYDVKM. In the authors' methods: Estimation of nucleated cell counts relied on the amplification of reference gene primers. Libraries were prepared by immunoSEQ multiplex PCR; TCRdb keeps only in-frame clonotypes and omits some of them. That table is the source of V, J and clone size, and D and trimming were worked out from the DNA. The sample contains 250,000 or so clones, around nine tenths of which appear only once. The specimen sequenced was peripheral blood. The chain couples TRBV28 to TRBJ1-1, with a possible D match to TRBD1 (5 bases). The receptor was derived from a man aged 35 to 55 with active or convalescent COVID-19. CDR3 residues: CASSSPLTANTEAFF. Here the CDR3 DNA reads TGTGCCAGCAGTTCCCCCTTGACAGCTAACACTGAAGCTTTCTTT. Looking up the rest from reference TRBV28 and TRBJ1-1 gives the full variable domain: DVKVTQSSRYLVKRTGEKVFLECVQDMDHENMFWYRQDPGLGLRLIYFSYDVKMKEKGDIPEGYSVSREKKERFSLILESASTNQTSMYLCASSSPLTANTEAFFGQGTRLTVV.